This T cell receptor (beta chain) was found in a study of T cells in localized non-small cell lung cancer. Findings and limits, study-wide: Longer overall survival was linked to higher blood T cell density. A median of around 58 clones ranked among the top 100 in tumor appeared in adjacent lung. A single tumor region was sequenced, leaving heterogeneity possible.

Here immunoSEQ multiplex PCR was the method, and the copy in TCRdb shows in-frame clones only, minus some. The sample contains 7,500 to 9,000 clones, around 87% of which appear only once. This CDR3 contains 14 residues. The V gene lost 0 bases and the J gene lost 13 bases, with 17 bases spanning the gap. Germline CDR1 and CDR2: SGDLS and YYNGEE. As to this clone: Its antigen remains unidentified.

Here the sequenced sample was peripheral blood, taken before any cancer treatment. The chain is built from TRBV9 and TRBJ2-1; a weak D match, TRBD2 (6 bases). This sequence originates from a male donor older than 55 with stage III lung adenocarcinoma. The CDR3: CASSVGGETSNQFF. Here the CDR3 DNA reads TGTGCCAGCAGCGTAGGGGGGGAGACCTCGAATCAGTTCTTC.